This T cell receptor (beta chain) was profiled in a study of cytomegalovirus exposure and HLA in healthy donors. The primer mix had 60 Vbeta and 13 Jbeta primers. Clones were sequenced by immunoSEQ multiplex PCR, and TCRdb holds only the in-frame ones, with some missing. Of 200,000 or so clones listed, under 90% are singletons. Sequenced material: PBMCs. The clonotype originates from a boy aged 2 to 9 in good health and CMV-seronegative.

The CDR3 protein is CASPWGQGEGDTEAFF. In DNA, the CDR3 is TGTGCCAGCCCCTGGGGACAGGGGGAAGGTGACACTGAAGCTTTCTTT. The rearrangement uses TRBV5-6 and TRBJ1-1; 11 positions agree with TRBD1. The CDR3 spans 16 residues. Germline loops: CDR1 SGHDT, CDR2 YYEEEE. V was pared by 7 bases and J by 3 bases, with 11 bases of the junction left unmatched.